This T cell receptor (beta chain) was identified during a study of blood T cell repertoires in COVID-19 (TCRdb year 2020). In terms of the full investigation: Collaborator samples came from the United States, Italy and Spain and covered acute and convalescent phases of COVID-19. Sample metadata almost always included a de-identified subject ID, COVID-19 status, age in years and sex. The prospective study material was composed of cDNA or gDNA derived from T cells, B-cell-depleted T cells, or PBMCs. Where available, HLA class I and class II types were taken from metadata supplied by the sample provider and were not determined by assay-based typing. A freely available public database, intended as a resource for researchers studying the immune response to SARS-CoV-2, is where the repertoires were released. Deeply sampled blood TCRbeta repertoires from subjects exposed to, actively infected with, or recovered from COVID-19 were included in the dataset. The samples were drawn from two sources: the first 160 participants of the ongoing ImmuneRACE study, and over 1,000 subjects contributed by 6 global collaborators.

General findings and caveats noted by the study authors: Clinical and demographic metadata were provided uncurated, with the amount varying by source and participant.

Comments on this clone: Its specific antigen is unknown. The input lacks base qualities; no much larger clone sits a single base away.

At one collaborating source in Seattle, patients were enrolled during active infection and were followed longitudinally through the course of disease. Each collaborating institution followed its own protocols to collect whole blood in K2EDTA tubes. Collaborator samples were shipped for TCRbeta analysis as frozen whole blood, isolated PBMCs, or DNA extracted from either sample type. TCRbeta CDR3 regions were amplified from genomic DNA using the immunoSEQ Assay, a bias-controlled multiplex PCR. The authors' pipeline ran thus. The number of nucleated cells in each sample was estimated from the amplification of reference gene primers within the assay. Sequence reads were collapsed and filtered to measure the absolute abundance of every unique TCRbeta CDR3 rearrangement. For each sample, productive Simpson clonality was calculated by taking the square root of Simpson's diversity index across productive rearrangements. The immuneACCESS repertoire file appears here via TCRdb, limited to in-frame rearrangements. These files lack a portion of the clones; in checked studies, under half of the deficit traces to unresolved V genes, and the cause of the others is not known. The V and J calls and clone size were taken over from that table, and D and trimming were inferred from the DNA. The sample profile shows about 240,000 clones; roughly 80% of them were found once. The ten largest clones add up to around 7.5% of the sample.

V loses 5 bases at its end and J loses 12 bases; junction bases beyond the gene matches: 7. From the cysteine through the phenylalanine, the CDR3 covers 12 amino acids. Only the CDR3 portion is preserved as DNA: 36 bases, with reading frame beginning at the first base. The sequence came from a woman over 75 with COVID-19, enrolled during active disease. The sample comprised peripheral blood. The rearranged segments are TRBV12-3 or TRBV12-4 and TRBJ2-1, with TRBD2 identical over 7 junction bases. CDR3 region: CASSAGLRGQFF. In nucleotides, the sequence is TGTGCCAGCAGTGCGGGACTACGGGGGCAGTTCTTC.